This T cell receptor beta chain was profiled in a study of shared clonotypes between healthy human individuals. Naivety among CD8 cells was defined by CD45RO negativity and positive CCR7 selection, thereby excluding terminally differentiated effector memory CD45RA+ cells. All donors were Caucasian adults living in Nashville, Tennessee. The data were produced by immunoSEQ multiplex PCR, yet TCRdb's version contains in-frame clones alone and is incomplete. The profile shows some 1,900,000 clones, about 95% of them singletons. The material sequenced was naive CD8+ T cells sorted from blood. The sequence was collected from a young man in good health.

This chain's CDR3 is CASSERGTDGDEQFF. The DNA for the CDR3 is TGTGCCAGCAGTGAACGGGGGACCGATGGGGATGAGCAGTTCTTC. The genes are TRBV9 and TRBJ2-1; maybe TRBD2 (6 bases). CDR1 is SGDLS and CDR2 is YYNGEE in the germline V gene. Trimming took off 5 bases at V and 8 bases at J, with 20 bases between the two ends. The CDR3 spans 15 residues.